The 32 T cell receptor beta chains given below trace back to one sample, sequenced in a study of STAT5B mutations in CD4+ large granular lymphocyte leukemia (dated by TCRdb to 2021 to 2024). Libraries were built with the immunoSEQ multiplex PCR assay. Not all clones reach the TCRdb copy of this immuneACCESS table, which keeps in-frame sequences only. Checked studies attribute under half of the gap to unresolved V genes and leave the rest unexplained. The table for this sample lists 25,000 to 30,000 clones; around four fifths of them were counted only once. The ten biggest clones cover 6.2% of the sample. Sequencing was done on a sample of CD4+ T cells from blood buffy coats. Every receptor here comes from a human donor in good health.

This clone was picked up one time. V usage is TRBV6-1 and J usage is TRBJ2-3; D is unresolved. Germline V gene data show CDR1 as MNHNS and CDR2 as SASEGT. Trimming pared 5 bases from V and 0 bases from J, leaving 12 bases between. This CDR3 is 15 amino acids long. DNA of the CDR3: TGTGCCAGCAGTCCTTATCCGACTAGCACAGATACGCAGTATTTT. Its translation is CASSPYPTSTDTQYF.

Of note for this clone: The junction differs from germline at one of its ends, possibly a read error. This sequence joins TRBV2 and TRBJ1-4, with 7 positions matching TRBD1. This CDR3 has 14 residues. Germline assignment: CDR1 SNHLY and CDR2 FYNNEI. The CDR3 DNA follows: TGTGCCAGCCTCGCGGACAGGACTAGTGAAAAACTGTTTTTT. It yields the protein CASLADRTSEKLFF.

The chain links TRBV7-9 to TRBJ2-5; 15 nucleotides align to TRBD2. The V and J ends lost 5 bases and 0 bases, in that order; junction bases with no gene match: 4. CDR1 is SEHNR, CDR2 FQNEAQ, per germline (reference sequence). The CDR3 has 17 amino acids. CDR3 bases: TGTGCCAGCAGCAAAGGGACTAGCGGGGGGTACCAAGAGACCCAGTACTTC. It codes for CASSKGTSGGYQETQYF.

The chain links TRBV5-1 to TRBJ2-3; D gene unclear. With 0 bases removed from V and 4 bases from J, the gap between germline ends came to 3 bases. From germline, CDR1 is SGHRS and CDR2 YFSETQ. The CDR3 is 12 amino acids. Here the CDR3 reads CASSLVSDTQYF. CDR3 in DNA: TGCGCCAGCAGCTTGGTCTCAGATACGCAGTATTTT.

This clone turned up a few times. J is TRBJ1-2 and V is TRBV7-2; 8 nucleotides match TRBD1. V shed 4 bases, J shed 4 bases, and the junction held 8 bases outside the gene matches. This CDR3 is 15 amino acids long. The germline V gene has CDR1 SGHTA and CDR2 FQGNSA. The CDR3 region has the DNA TGTGCCAGCAGCTCAAAGGGGGGGACAGGCTATGGCTACACCTTC. Translation: CASSSKGGTGYGYTF.

The CDR3 sequence: CASSLARDRGAMNTEAFF. The CDR3 DNA reads TGTGCCAGCAGCTTGGCCCGGGACAGGGGCGCGATGAACACTGAAGCTTTCTTT. The chain links TRBV5-5 to TRBJ1-1; TRBD1 matches at 10 bases. Looked up from germline, CDR1 is SGHKS and CDR2 is YYEKEE (reference sequence). The CDR3 covers 18 residues. Losses at the gene ends were 0 bases for V and 0 bases for J; bases not matched to a gene: 8.

This clone came up once. V is TRBV27 and J is TRBJ1-2; 7 bases are shared with TRBD1. The J segment lost 4 bases and the V segment lost 6 bases, leaving 5 bases of the junction unmatched. Germline values: CDR1 MNHEY, CDR2 SMNVEV (reference sequence). The CDR3 covers 13 residues. The CDR3 protein is CASSPQGTYGYTF. The CDR3 DNA is TGTGCCAGCAGCCCACAGGGGACCTATGGCTACACCTTC.

This clone was observed a few times. The chain recombines TRBV7-9 with TRBJ1-1, with TRBD1 as a possible D gene (5 bases). Trimming left V 2 bases short and J 10 bases short, with 8 bases between. CDR1 is SEHNR and CDR2 is FQNEAQ in the germline V gene (reference sequence). This CDR3 contains 11 residues. Here the CDR3 DNA reads TGTGCCAGCAGCTTAATGGGGGGAGCTTTCTTT. Encoded protein: CASSLMGGAFF. The variable domain in full, with the rest retrieved from reference TRBV7-9 and TRBJ1-1, is DTGVSQNPRHKITKRGQNVTFRCDPISEHNRLYWYRQTLGQGPEFLTYFQNEAQLEKSRLLSDRFSAERPKGSFSTLEIQRTEQGDSAMYLCASSLMGGAFFGQGTRLTVV.

The gene calls are TRBV10-2 and TRBJ2-2; TRBD2 is a possible D gene (6 bases). Germline V gene lookup returns CDR1 WSHSY and CDR2 SAAADI. The CDR3 loop spans 15 amino acids. V was cut by 3 bases and J by 4 bases, with 12 bases left in between. The chain's CDR3 is CASSEFLASTGELFF. In nucleotides, the CDR3 is TGCGCCAGCAGTGAATTCCTAGCGAGCACCGGGGAGCTGTTTTTT.

This clone was seen a single time. The DNA for the CDR3 is TGTGCCAGCAGTCCCCCCTGGGGAGGGCGAACCGGGGAGCTGTTTTTT. Protein product: CASSPPWGGRTGELFF. J is TRBJ2-2 and V is TRBV28; 7 bases agree with TRBD2. V lost 5 bases and J lost 5; bases outside the gene matches: 11. The V gene's germline CDR1 is MDHEN and CDR2 SYDVKM. This CDR3 region has 16 residues.

V is TRBV5-3 and J is TRBJ1-2, with D possibly TRBD1 on 6 matching bases. TRBV5-3 is known as an ORF, though its function is uncertain. V lost 2 bases to trimming and J lost 8 bases, with 19 bases between them. The length of the CDR3 is 15 residues. CDR3 loop: CARSLVARGGGGYTF. The CDR3 DNA is TGTGCCAGAAGCTTAGTAGCTAGAGGGGGGGGAGGCTACACCTTC.

This clone has only a few counts. The V and J genes are TRBV19 and TRBJ1-1; no reliable D call. Germline CDR1 and CDR2: LNHDA and SQIVND (reference sequence). This CDR3 is built from 15 residues. The V end was cut by 5 bases, the J end by 0 bases, with 13 bases between. The CDR3 reads CASSPGRPLNTEAFF. The DNA of the CDR3 is TGTGCCAGTAGTCCTGGACGGCCCCTGAACACTGAAGCTTTCTTT. Full variable domain (remainder filled in from reference TRBV19 and TRBJ1-1): DGGITQSPKYLFRKEGQNVTLSCEQNLNHDAMYWYRQDPGQGLRLIYYSQIVNDFQKGDIAEGYSVSREKKESFPLTVTSAQKNPTAFYLCASSPGRPLNTEAFFGQGTRLTVV.

The chain carries TRBV14 and TRBJ2-1; 11 nucleotides agree with TRBD2. V trimming: 4 bases; J trimming: 4 bases; junction bases outside the gene matches: 3. This CDR3 contains 15 residues. CDR1 and CDR2 (germline): SGHDN, FVKESK. CDR3 sequence (DNA): TGTGCCAGCAGCCTCGTAGCGGGGGGGTACAATGAGCAGTTCTTC. As protein: CASSLVAGGYNEQFF.

This clone turned up a few times. CDR3 residues: CASIPSQGNEQFF. The DNA for the CDR3 is TGTGCCAGTATCCCCTCCCAGGGCAATGAGCAGTTCTTC. The chain carries TRBV19 and TRBJ2-1, with D possibly TRBD1 on 5 matching bases. V shed 7 bases and J shed 6 bases, with 13 bases lying between them. The germline V gene encodes CDR1 LNHDA and CDR2 SQIVND (reference sequence). The CDR3 spans 13 residues.

The gene calls are TRBV5-4 and TRBJ2-5; 8 nucleotides line up with TRBD1. Germline V CDR1 and CDR2: SGHNT, YYREEE (reference sequence). The CDR3 is 14 amino acids. J gave up 1 base and V 4 bases, and 3 bases lay outside the gene matches. The DNA of the CDR3 is TGTGCCAGCAGCACTGGGACAGGCCAAGAGACCCAGTACTTC. Its translation: CASSTGTGQETQYF.

The CDR3 region is CARTTVSGNTIYF. The DNA of the CDR3 is TGTGCCAGAACTACGGTCTCTGGAAACACCATATATTTT. The V call is TRBV19, the J call TRBJ1-3; D gene uncertain. This CDR3 comprises 13 residues. The V gene lost 9 bases and the J gene lost 0 bases, with 9 bases spanning the gap. The germline V gene has CDR1 LNHDA and CDR2 SQIVND (reference sequence).

The gene calls are TRBV6-6 and TRBJ2-7, with D tentatively TRBD1 or TRBD2 (5 bases each). Trimming pared 4 bases from V and 2 bases from J, leaving 12 bases between. From germline, CDR1 is MNHNY and CDR2 SVGAGI (reference sequence). This CDR3 contains 14 residues. The CDR3, as DNA: TGTGCCAGCAGTTCTTCACGGGGACCCTACGAGCAGTACTTC. It codes for CASSSSRGPYEQYF.

The gene calls are TRBV27 and TRBJ1-4; TRBD1 might be the D (5 bases). The CDR3 has 16 residues. V shed 4 bases and J shed 4 bases, with 16 bases lying between them. Per germline, CDR1 MNHEY and CDR2 SMNVEV (reference sequence). The DNA of the CDR3 is TGTGCCAGCAGTTCAAGGACACCTACCTATAATGAAAAACTGTTTTTT. Its translation: CASSSRTPTYNEKLFF. The whole variable domain, remainder taken from reference TRBV27 and TRBJ1-4, is EAQVTQNPRYLITVTGKKLTVTCSQNMNHEYMSWYRQDPGLGLRQIYYSMNVEVTDKGDVPEGYKVSRKEKRNFPLILESPSPNQTSLYFCASSSRTPTYNEKLFFGSGTQLSVL.

V usage is TRBV5-6 and J usage is TRBJ2-5, with 10 bases that match TRBD1. The CDR3 contains 15 residues. The germline V gene encodes CDR1 SGHDT and CDR2 YYEEEE. Trimming took 4 bases from V and 5 from J; bases not matched to a gene: 8. The CDR3 loop reads CASSADGTGVETQYF. The CDR3 DNA follows: TGTGCCAGCAGCGCGGATGGGACAGGGGTCGAGACCCAGTACTTC.

The rearrangement joins TRBV19 to TRBJ1-6; D unresolved. CDR3 size: 16 residues. Germline V gives CDR1 LNHDA, CDR2 SQIVND (reference sequence). V lost 3 bases and J 0 bases, leaving 9 bases between the germline ends. As DNA, the CDR3 is TGTGCCAGTAGTATTTCTGGAAGCTCCTATAATTCACCCCTCCACTTT. Its translation: CASSISGSSYNSPLHF.

In its sample, this clone was seen a few times. The CDR3 is CASLGPGTSNSPLHF. CDR3 DNA: TGTGCCAGCCTGGGTCCCGGGACGTCAAATTCACCCCTCCACTTT. The chain carries TRBV2 and TRBJ1-6; perhaps TRBD1 as D (5 bases). The CDR3 has 15 residues. CDR1 and CDR2 (germline): SNHLY, FYNNEI. The ends were cut back, 8 bases at V and 7 bases at J, with 18 bases in the middle.

This clone is categorized as medium-sized. The chain has TRBV6-1 and TRBJ2-7; D might be TRBD1 or TRBD2, each matching 5 bases. V was cut by 5 bases and J by 5 bases, with 16 bases left in between. The CDR3 covers 14 residues. CDR1 is MNHNS and CDR2 is SASEGT in the germline V gene. CDR3 sequence: CASSYRRGQNEQYF. The CDR3 bases are TGTGCCAGCAGTTATCGTCGGGGCCAAAACGAGCAGTACTTC.

V is TRBV10-3 and J is TRBJ1-2; the D is unclear. The CDR3 has 15 residues. The V gene's germline CDR1 is ENHRY and CDR2 SYGVKD. V was trimmed by 6 bases and J by 7 bases, leaving 21 bases between them. The CDR3 sequence: CAISQNSIPPPGYTF. The CDR3 bases are TGTGCCATCAGCCAGAACTCGATCCCTCCCCCTGGCTACACCTTC.

The V call is TRBV4-1, the J call TRBJ1-6; D not resolved. The CDR3 length is 15 residues. Trimming took off 0 bases at V and 9 bases at J, with 12 bases between the two ends. Germline lookup yields CDR1 MGHRA and CDR2 YSYEKL. CDR3 loop: CASSQDGGSGSPLHF. The CDR3 nucleotides are TGCGCCAGCAGCCAAGATGGCGGATCGGGTTCACCCCTCCACTTT.

The J gene is TRBJ2-5, the V gene TRBV5-1; tentatively, D is TRBD1 (6 bases). From germline, CDR1 is SGHRS and CDR2 YFSETQ. The CDR3 contains 14 residues. The germline V and J ends were trimmed by 6 bases and 1 base, with 13 bases remaining between them. For the CDR3, the DNA is TGCGCCAGCACCCCACAGGGTGGCCAAGAGACCCAGTACTTC. It is translated as CASTPQGGQETQYF.

The chain recombines TRBV6-6 with TRBJ2-7; D is perhaps TRBD1 (5 bases). Germline CDR1 and CDR2: MNHNY and SVGAGI (reference sequence). V gave up 2 bases and J gave up 3 bases, with 8 bases separating them. This CDR3 is 13 amino acids long. The CDR3 reads CASSYGHLYEQYF. CDR3 DNA: TGTGCCAGCAGTTACGGACACCTCTACGAGCAGTACTTC.

This clone turned up a few times. The rearrangement joins TRBV7-9 to TRBJ1-6; no firm D call. V was clipped by 1 base and J by 7 bases, with 8 bases between them. The CDR3 extends over 14 amino acids. Germline values: CDR1 SEHNR, CDR2 FQNEAQ (reference sequence). The CDR3 spells CASSLGRANSPLHF. The CDR3 DNA reads TGTGCCAGCAGCTTAGGACGGGCGAATTCACCCCTCCACTTT.

This clone was counted only a few times. This chain connects TRBV10-3 to TRBJ1-6; the match to TRBD1 covers 8 bases. The CDR3 contains 15 residues. V lost 2 bases and J lost 8; bases outside the gene matches: 5. The germline V gene encodes CDR1 ENHRY and CDR2 SYGVKD. The CDR3 nucleotides are TGTGCCATCAGTGAGGGACAGGGTAAGGATTCACCCCTCCACTTT. This translates into CAISEGQGKDSPLHF.

V and J are TRBV5-1 and TRBJ2-1; D is perhaps TRBD1 or TRBD2 (6 bases each). The CDR3 covers 17 residues. The germline V gene encodes CDR1 SGHRS and CDR2 YFSETQ. Trimming took 1 base from V and 8 from J, leaving 22 bases between them. CDR3 protein: CASSLWGLRGPGYEQFF. The CDR3 DNA is TGCGCCAGCAGCTTGTGGGGACTCAGGGGTCCCGGCTATGAGCAGTTCTTC.

The rearrangement uses TRBV28 and TRBJ2-5, with 11 bases that match TRBD1. The CDR3 consists of 18 residues. The germline V gene encodes CDR1 MDHEN and CDR2 SYDVKM. V lost 2 bases to trimming and J lost 2 bases; unmatched junction nucleotides: 10. The CDR3 coding sequence is TGTGCCAGCAGTTTAAATCTTCCGGGACAGGGGGGTCAAGAGACCCAGTACTTC. Translating it yields CASSLNLPGQGGQETQYF.

This clone has a handful of counts. J is TRBJ1-5 and V is TRBV4-1; 12 positions match TRBD1. CDR1 and CDR2 from the germline V gene are MGHRA and YSYEKL. Trimming removed 6 bases from V and 5 bases from J; junction bases left unmatched: 8. The CDR3 loop spans 16 amino acids. The CDR3 DNA follows: TGCGCCAGCAGTCCTTTGGGGACAGGGGGCTATCAGCCCCAGCATTTT. Residues: CASSPLGTGGYQPQHF.

The chain employs TRBV4-3 and TRBJ2-5; 10 bases are shared with TRBD2. The germline V gene encodes CDR1 LGHNA and CDR2 YSLEER. The V segment lost 0 bases and the J segment 3 bases; nucleotides outside the gene matches: 1. This CDR3 contains 15 residues. DNA for the CDR3: TGCGCCAGCAGCCAAGAGGGACTAGCGAAAGAGACCCAGTACTTC. Protein product: CASSQEGLAKETQYF.